This is a list of T cell receptor beta chains from one sample in a study of cytomegalovirus exposure and HLA in healthy donors. Clones were read by immunoSEQ multiplex PCR, and TCRdb kept only the in-frame ones, dropping some. The sample includes about 130,000 clones, about 76% seen only once; the top ten take 1.1% to 1.5%. Sequenced material: PBMCs. These receptors were taken from a woman aged 40 to 49 in good health and CMV-seronegative. Both conserved end residues are part of each CDR3. The order of the fields is V gene, D gene, clone size, CDR3 length, J gene, CDR3 DNA, CDR3 protein. The D gene is left open where the match is weak. Where a row states a size, it is once, few, many or the class of an expanded clone; other rows omit it.

>TRBV6-5|.|.|16|TRBJ2-6
TGTGCCAGCAGTTACGAAAGGGGCTCTGGGGCCAACGTCCTGACTTTC
CASSYERGSGANVLTF
>TRBV21-1|.|.|17|TRBJ1-4
TGTGCCAGCAGCAAGTTGTCTCGGGACAGGGATCATGAAAAACTGTTTTTT
CASSKLSRDRDHEKLFF
>TRBV4-3|TRBD1|.|15|TRBJ2-7
TGCGCCAGCAGCCACGACAGGGTGACGGCCTACGAGCAGTACTTC
CASSHDRVTAYEQYF
>TRBV6-5|.|once|13|TRBJ1-1
TGTGCCAGCGGGAGATTGACGAACACTGAAGCTTTCTTT
CASGRLTNTEAFF
>TRBV7-2|.|.|13|TRBJ1-2
TGTGCCAGCAGCGTTAACAGGGATCTTGGCTACACCTTC
CASSVNRDLGYTF
>TRBV5-1|.|.|15|TRBJ2-2
TGCGCCAGCAGCTTGGAGGCCGACATAACCGGGGAGCTGTTTTTT
CASSLEADITGELFF
>TRBV11-3|TRBD1|.|13|TRBJ1-1
TGTGCCAGCAGCTACAGGGGAAAAACTGAAGCTTTCTTT
CASSYRGKTEAFF
>TRBV19|TRBD1|.|15|TRBJ1-5
TGTGCCAGTAAACCCCGGGACAGGGGGCATCAGCCCCAGCATTTT
CASKPRDRGHQPQHF
>TRBV2|.|.|14|TRBJ2-7
TGTGCCAGCAGTGCCAAGGGGCTGGTCTACGAGCAGTACTTC
CASSAKGLVYEQYF
>TRBV28|.|.|12|TRBJ1-2
TGTGCCAGCAGTTCGACAGAGAATGGCTACACCTTC
CASSSTENGYTF
>TRBV5-4|TRBD2|few|16|TRBJ2-5
TGTGCCAGCAGCTTGTTTTGGGGGGGGGACCAAGAGACCCAGTACTTC
CASSLFWGGDQETQYF
>TRBV27|TRBD2|.|15|TRBJ2-7
TGTGCCAGCAGTTTAGGAGCGGGGGGCGCGAACGAGCAGTACTTC
CASSLGAGGANEQYF
>TRBV6-6|TRBD2|.|14|TRBJ2-7
TGTGCCAGCGGTATGAGCGGGGTCGTCTACGAGCAGTACTTC
CASGMSGVVYEQYF
>TRBV5-1|.|.|14|TRBJ1-1
TGCGCCAGCAGCGAGCCGGACAGATTAACTGAAGCTTTCTTT
CASSEPDRLTEAFF
>TRBV25-1|TRBD1|.|15|TRBJ1-2
TGTGCCAGCAAGACCGGGACAGGGGTGAACTATGGCTACACCTTC
CASKTGTGVNYGYTF
>TRBV5-4|.|once|14|TRBJ1-1
TGTGCCAGCAGCCCGACAGCCCAGAACACTGAAGCTTTCTTT
CASSPTAQNTEAFF
>TRBV11-2|.|.|14|TRBJ2-7
TGTGCCAGCAGCTTTTACATGGCCTCCTACGAGCAGTACTTC
CASSFYMASYEQYF
>TRBV6-6|.|once|14|TRBJ2-3
TGTGCCAGCAATCCTGGGGGGACGACAGATACGCAGTATTTT
CASNPGGTTDTQYF
>TRBV27|TRBD1|.|15|TRBJ1-5
TGTGCCAGCAGTTGGGGGACAGGGAATAATCAGCCCCAGCATTTT
CASSWGTGNNQPQHF
>TRBV5-1|.|.|13|TRBJ2-1
TGCGCCAGCAGCTTGTCCAGGGTCGATGAGCAGTTCTTC
CASSLSRVDEQFF
>TRBV13|.|once|15|TRBJ1-5
TGTGCCAGCGGATATGGGGCAGGTGGAGATCAGCCCCAGCATTTT
CASGYGAGGDQPQHF
>TRBV6-1|.|.|17|TRBJ1-5
TGTGCCAGCAGTGACGGCAGGGCAAGGGGTATTAGTCAGCCCCAGCATTTT
CASSDGRARGISQPQHF
>TRBV19|.|.|12|TRBJ1-1
TGTGCCAGTAGTTTCCCCGGGGTCCACGCTTTCTTT
CASSFPGVHAFF
>TRBV4-1|.|.|13|TRBJ1-2
TGCGCCAGCAGCCAGACAGACAACTATGGCTACACCTTC
CASSQTDNYGYTF
>TRBV14|.|.|14|TRBJ1-6
TGTGCCAGCAGCCCGAGCTCCTATAATTCACCCCTCCACTTT
CASSPSSYNSPLHF
>TRBV7-9|.|.|14|TRBJ1-6
TGTGCCAGCAGCTTCACAGGGAAGCATTCACCCCTCCACTTT
CASSFTGKHSPLHF
>TRBV6-5|TRBD1|few|15|TRBJ1-5
TGTGCCAGCAGTGCAACGACAGGGGTCGATCAGCCCCAGCATTTT
CASSATTGVDQPQHF
>TRBV7-2|TRBD1|.|19|TRBJ1-2
TGTGCCAGCAGTCTGACTATTTTTTTCGGGGACAGTCACAGCTATGGCTACACCTTC
CASSLTIFFGDSHSYGYTF
>TRBV7-9|.|.|13|TRBJ1-2
TGTGCCAGCAGCTCCAGGATGAACTATGGCTACACCTTC
CASSSRMNYGYTF
>TRBV20-1|TRBD1|.|11|TRBJ1-1
TGCAGTGCTGCGGACAGGGTCGAAGCTTTCTTT
CSAADRVEAFF
>TRBV5-4|.|.|14|TRBJ2-7
TGTGCCAGCAGCTTTGGGGGGGCTCCTACCGAGCAGTACTTC
CASSFGGAPTEQYF
>TRBV12-5|.|.|13|TRBJ1-1
TGTGCTAGTGGTTCCAGGCCGAACACTGAAGCTTTCTTT
CASGSRPNTEAFF
>TRBV7-9|TRBD1|.|16|TRBJ2-7
TGTGCCAGCAGCGCGGGGACAGGGGAAGCGGTTTCCGAGCAGTACTTC
CASSAGTGEAVSEQYF
>TRBV7-8|TRBD2|.|15|TRBJ2-5
TGTGCCAGCAGTTCAAAGCGGGGGGGCCGGGAGACCCAGTACTTC
CASSSKRGGRETQYF
>TRBV5-4|TRBD2|.|15|TRBJ2-3
TGTGCCAGCAGAAGCGGGGGGGCCAAGGCAGATACGCAGTATTTT
CASRSGGAKADTQYF
>TRBV5-1|.|.|17|TRBJ2-7
TGCGCCAGCAGACAGATCCACGCGGGGCAGGGGGCCTACGAGCAGTACTTC
CASRQIHAGQGAYEQYF
>TRBV7-9|.|once|13|TRBJ2-3
TGTGCCAGCAGCTTAGCCTACACAGATACGCAGTATTTT
CASSLAYTDTQYF
>TRBV18|.|few|16|TRBJ2-7
TGTGCCAGCTCACCAGTGGAAAGGGGGGGCTCCTACGAGCAGTACTTC
CASSPVERGGSYEQYF
>TRBV19|TRBD1|.|12|TRBJ1-1
TGTGCCAGTACTCTGGACAGGGGGGAAGCTTTCTTT
CASTLDRGEAFF
>TRBV5-4|.|.|15|TRBJ1-2
TGTGCCAGCAGCTGGGACTGGATGGGGGTTAGTGGCTACACCTTC
CASSWDWMGVSGYTF